Shown below are 32 T cell receptor beta chains from a single sample sequenced in a study of OX40 agonist ivuxolimab in advanced cancers. Generated by immunoSEQ multiplex PCR, the TCRdb table keeps only in-frame clones and is missing some. The data show some 70,000 clones, 89% seen once. This specimen consisted of CD4+ or CD8+ T cells sorted from blood, obtained in a trial of the OX40 agonist ivuxolimab. The receptors come from an adult with an advanced solid tumor such as melanoma, head and neck, liver or kidney cancer.

The chain is built from TRBV5-1 and TRBJ2-5; TRBD2 matches at 10 bases. The germline CDR1 and CDR2 sequences are SGHRS and YFSETQ. V was clipped by 6 bases and J by 2 bases; unmatched bases: 4. This CDR3 comprises 14 residues. CDR3 residues: CASTRAGGQETQYF. In DNA, the CDR3 is TGCGCCAGCACCAGAGCGGGGGGGCAAGAGACCCAGTACTTC.

The rearrangement uses TRBV30 and TRBJ2-3; 9 nucleotides match TRBD2. The CDR3 runs to 15 residues. The V gene's germline CDR1 is GTSNPN and CDR2 SVGIG (reference sequence). J gave up 6 bases and V 3 bases, and 10 bases lay outside the gene matches. In DNA, the CDR3 is TGTGCCTGGAGAAAAGAAGGCGGGGGGGCCGATACGCAGTATTTT. It is translated as CAWRKEGGGADTQYF.

V usage is TRBV5-1 and J usage is TRBJ2-7, with 7 bases lining up with TRBD1. The CDR3 extends over 15 amino acids. CDR1 is SGHRS and CDR2 is YFSETQ in the germline V gene. With V trimmed by 4 bases and J by 0 bases, 7 bases remained unmatched. The CDR3 nucleotides read TGCGCCAGCAGCATACCAGGGACAGCCTCCTACGAGCAGTACTTC. This gives the protein CASSIPGTASYEQYF.

The chain links TRBV6-1 to TRBJ2-7; 12 nucleotides agree with TRBD1. This CDR3 is built from 14 residues. Germline values: CDR1 MNHNS, CDR2 SASEGT. V dropped 6 bases and J dropped 6; count of bases not matched to a gene: 6. CDR3 DNA: TGTGCCAGCAGAGACGGGACAGGGGGCCTCGAGCAGTACTTC. As protein: CASRDGTGGLEQYF.

The chain has TRBV6-5 and TRBJ2-1, with 8 bases identical to TRBD1. V lost 2 bases to trimming and J lost 7 bases; unmatched junction nucleotides: 7. Looked up from germline, CDR1 is MNHEY and CDR2 is SVGAGI. The CDR3 is 15 residues long. In nucleotides, the CDR3 is TGTGCCAGCAGTTACCGGGACAGGTCGGGGAATGAGCAGTTCTTC. It codes for CASSYRDRSGNEQFF.

V is TRBV5-4 and J is TRBJ1-2; unclear D gene. V was shortened by 0 bases and J by 7 bases, with 7 bases between the two germline ends. The germline CDR1 and CDR2 sequences are SGHNT and YYREEE (reference sequence). The CDR3 is 12 residues long. Here the CDR3 DNA reads TGTGCCAGCAGCTTGGCAGGAGGTGGCTACACCTTC. Its protein is CASSLAGGGYTF.

The chain is built from TRBV30 and TRBJ1-6; no definite D call. Germline V CDR1 and CDR2: GTSNPN, SVGIG (reference sequence). This CDR3 region has 14 residues. Trimming took off 1 base at V and 5 bases at J, with 9 bases between the two ends. The CDR3 coding sequence is TGTGCCTGGAGTGAGGGTCAGAATAATTCACCCCTCCACTTT. Its protein product is CAWSEGQNNSPLHF.

V and J are TRBV6-6 and TRBJ2-3; tentatively, D is TRBD2 (7 bases). V was clipped by 8 bases and J by 2 bases, with 8 bases between them. There are 12 residues in the CDR3. Germline loops: CDR1 MNHNY, CDR2 SVGAGI (reference sequence). The CDR3 coding sequence is TGTGCCAGCGGGGGGGCCACAGATACGCAGTATTTT. It is translated as CASGGATDTQYF.

The rearrangement joins TRBV10-3 to TRBJ1-2; 11 bases line up with TRBD1. Per germline, CDR1 ENHRY and CDR2 SYGVKD. The CDR3 runs to 13 residues. V trimming: 7 bases; J trimming: 5 bases; junction bases outside the gene matches: 3. In nucleotides, the CDR3 is TGTGCCATCAAAGGGACAGGGGGGTATGGCTACACCTTC. It is translated as CAIKGTGGYGYTF.

The chain uses TRBV2 and TRBJ1-1; D gene ambiguous. With 3 bases removed from V and 4 bases from J, the gap between germline ends came to 15 bases. The germline CDR1 and CDR2 sequences are SNHLY and FYNNEI. The CDR3 extends over 15 amino acids. The chain's CDR3 is CASSDEEGGFTEAFF. The DNA for the CDR3 is TGTGCCAGCAGTGATGAAGAGGGTGGGTTCACTGAAGCTTTCTTT.

The chain is built from TRBV5-1 and TRBJ1-2; TRBD1 agrees at 8 bases. The trim removed 0 bases at V and 6 bases at J, leaving 7 bases unmatched. In germline, CDR1 is SGHRS, CDR2 YFSETQ. The CDR3 is 15 amino acids. In DNA, the CDR3 is TGCGCCAGCAGCTTGGATTTCGACAGGGGCCATGGCTACACCTTC. This codes for CASSLDFDRGHGYTF.

In this sample, this clone turned up once. The genes are TRBV2 and TRBJ1-3; 8 nucleotides line up with TRBD1. Per germline, CDR1 SNHLY and CDR2 FYNNEI. The CDR3 is 16 amino acids. V shed 6 bases and J 0 bases; nucleotides not matched to a gene: 7. CDR3 DNA sequence: TGTGCCAGCAGGGCAAGAACAGGGGGCTCTGGAAACACCATATATTTT. Residues: CASRARTGGSGNTIYF.

The chain uses TRBV7-6 and TRBJ2-2; D possibly uses TRBD1 or TRBD2 (7 bases each). Germline CDR1 SGHVS, CDR2 FNYEAQ. The CDR3 totals 15 residues. Trimming left V 5 bases short and J 5 bases short, with 15 bases between. The chain's CDR3 is CASSPRQGGTGELFF. CDR3 nucleotides: TGTGCCAGCAGCCCCCGGCAGGGGGGGACCGGGGAGCTGTTTTTT.

The chain combines TRBV30 with TRBJ1-6, with a weak D call TRBD1 (6 bases). V lost 1 base and J lost 14, with 15 bases in between. Germline V gene sequence: CDR1 GTSNPN, CDR2 SVGIG (reference sequence). This CDR3 has 13 amino acids. CDR3 bases: TGTGCCTGGAGTGGGGGGGGGCGGGGGTCCCTCCACTTT. Protein: CAWSGGGRGSLHF.

The genes are TRBV23-1 and TRBJ1-5; TRBD1 matches at 10 bases. TRBV23-1 is treated as an ORF (open reading frame) with a function not yet certain. The CDR3 has 17 amino acids. V lost 3 bases, J lost 5 bases, and 10 bases stayed unmatched. In nucleotides, the CDR3 is TGCGCCAGCAGTCATAAAAGACAGGGGGCCTGGGATCAGCCCCAGCATTTT. Translating it yields CASSHKRQGAWDQPQHF.

This clone was counted between two and nine times. The rearrangement joins TRBV6-5 to TRBJ2-3; a possible D gene is TRBD2 (7 bases). The CDR3 is made up of 15 amino acids. Germline V gives CDR1 MNHEY, CDR2 SVGAGI. V was cut by 0 bases and J by 4 bases, with 11 bases left in between. CDR3 in DNA: TGTGCCAGCAGTTACTCGGGGGGGCCTCCAGATACGCAGTATTTT. Translation: CASSYSGGPPDTQYF.

This clone was counted a few times. The chain is built from TRBV6-5 and TRBJ1-6; no clear D. The CDR3 contains 13 residues. Per germline, CDR1 MNHEY and CDR2 SVGAGI. V lost 2 bases to trimming and J lost 9 bases, with 8 bases between them. In nucleotides, the CDR3 is TGTGCCAGCAGTTACACGACGGGTTCACCCCTCCACTTT. The encoded protein is CASSYTTGSPLHF.

The CDR3 loop is CASSLAPRTSGGTGELFF. The CDR3 DNA reads TGTGCCAGCAGCTTAGCCCCTCGGACTAGCGGGGGCACCGGGGAGCTGTTTTTT. The chain joins TRBV7-2 to TRBJ2-2; 13 nucleotides align to TRBD2. The length of the CDR3 is 18 residues. Losses at the gene ends were 0 bases for V and 4 bases for J; bases not matched to a gene: 5. Germline CDR1 is SGHTA and CDR2 is FQGNSA. Drawing the rest from reference TRBV7-2 and TRBJ2-2, the complete variable domain is GAGVSQSPSNKVTEKGKDVELRCDPISGHTALYWYRQSLGQGLEFLIYFQGNSAPDKSGLPSDRFSAERTGGSVSTLTIQRTQQEDSAVYLCASSLAPRTSGGTGELFFGEGSRLTVL.

This rearrangement joins TRBV5-1 to TRBJ2-2, with 7 bases identical to TRBD1. Per the germline V gene, CDR1 is SGHRS and CDR2 is YFSETQ. The junction had 17 bases not matched to a gene; V was cut back by 0 bases and J by 0 bases. This CDR3 has 21 residues. The CDR3 DNA reads TGCGCCAGCAGCTTGGCTGCAGCCCCCCGGACAGGCCCTACGAACACCGGGGAGCTGTTTTTT. Translation gives CASSLAAAPRTGPTNTGELFF.

This clone was recorded only once. The genes are TRBV5-4 and TRBJ2-2, with TRBD2 matching 9 bases. CDR1 and CDR2 (germline): SGHNT, YYREEE (reference sequence). This CDR3 has 16 residues. Trimming took 4 bases from V and 2 from J; bases not matched to a gene: 6. CDR3 bases: TGTGCCAGCAGCCTCCTAGCGGGGCTTAACACCGGGGAGCTGTTTTTT. Translating gives CASSLLAGLNTGELFF.

Only a few counts were recorded for this clone. DNA of the CDR3: TGCAGCGTTGAATCAGGGGGCGCCTACGAGCAGTACTTC. Residues: CSVESGGAYEQYF. The chain recombines TRBV29-1 with TRBJ2-7; 8 bases agree with TRBD1. After removal of 2 bases from V and 2 bases from J, the junction contained 2 bases not matched to a gene. The CDR3 loop spans 13 amino acids. CDR1 and CDR2 from the germline V gene are SQVTM and ANQGSEA.

This chain joins TRBV5-1 and TRBJ2-3; weak D call: TRBD2 (5 bases). The CDR3 covers 16 residues. CDR1 SGHRS and CDR2 YFSETQ come from the germline V gene. V dropped 4 bases and J dropped 0 bases, with 15 bases sitting between them. The CDR3: CASSPGGVASTDTQYF. The CDR3 DNA reads TGCGCCAGCAGCCCCGGAGGTGTAGCGAGCACAGATACGCAGTATTTT. The whole variable domain, remainder taken from reference TRBV5-1 and TRBJ2-3, is KAGVTQTPRYLIKTRGQQVTLSCSPISGHRSVSWYQQTPGQGLQFLFEYFSETQRNKGNFPGRFSGRQFSNSRSEMNVSTLELGDSALYLCASSPGGVASTDTQYFGPGTRLTVL.

V is TRBV29-1 and J is TRBJ1-1; no clear D. Trimming left V 0 bases short and J 6 bases short, with 14 bases between. The CDR3 extends over 14 amino acids. Germline loops: CDR1 SQVTM, CDR2 ANQGSEA. CDR3 sequence (DNA): TGCAGCGTTGAAGAGGGCAGCGGAAAATCTGAAGCTTTCTTT. It encodes CSVEEGSGKSEAFF. Full variable domain (rest looked up from reference TRBV29-1 and TRBJ1-1): SAVISQKPSRDICQRGTSLTIQCQVDSQVTMMFWYRQQPGQSLTLIATANQGSEATYESGFVIDKFPISRPNLTFSTLTVSNMSPEDSSIYLCSVEEGSGKSEAFFGQGTRLTVV.

The V gene is TRBV11-2, the J gene TRBJ2-7; 7 bases are a match to TRBD1. From germline, CDR1 is SGHAT and CDR2 FQNNGV. This CDR3 is built from 14 residues. V shed 7 bases and J 3 bases; nucleotides not matched to a gene: 9. The CDR3 DNA sequence: TGTGCCAGCACCTCCCTAGGGACAGACTACGAGCAGTACTTC. Its protein is CASTSLGTDYEQYF.

The V and J genes are TRBV5-6 and TRBJ2-2; 10 bases match TRBD2. This CDR3 has 15 residues. V trimming: 7 bases; J trimming: 4 bases; junction bases outside the gene matches: 7. Germline V gives CDR1 SGHDT, CDR2 YYEEEE. CDR3 amino acids: CASGMLAGVTGELFF. CDR3 DNA: TGTGCCAGCGGAATGCTAGCGGGGGTCACCGGGGAGCTGTTTTTT. Full variable domain (rest looked up from reference TRBV5-6 and TRBJ2-2): DAGVTQSPTHLIKTRGQQVTLRCSPKSGHDTVSWYQQALGQGPQFIFQYYEEEERQRGNFPDRFSGHQFPNYSSELNVNALLLGDSALYLCASGMLAGVTGELFFGEGSRLTVL.

CDR3 DNA: TGTGCCAGCAGCGTAGAAGTGTCCACCGGGGAGCTGTTTTTT. Translation gives CASSVEVSTGELFF. The chain has TRBV9 and TRBJ2-2; D remains ambiguous. Deletions cut 0 bases from V and 4 bases from J, with 7 bases between. The CDR3 is made up of 14 amino acids. CDR1 SGDLS and CDR2 YYNGEE come from the germline V gene.

This clone was picked up one time. The genes are TRBV28 and TRBJ1-1; possibly TRBD1 for D (5 bases). This CDR3 has 11 residues. The germline CDR1 and CDR2 sequences are MDHEN and SYDVKM. V lost 2 bases to trimming and J lost 11 bases, with 9 bases between them. CDR3 sequence (DNA): TGTGCCAGCAGTTTAGGCGGGGACGCTTTCTTT. Translating gives CASSLGGDAFF.

J is TRBJ2-1 and V is TRBV29-1; D gene unclear. The V and J ends lost 4 bases and 4 bases respectively, with 8 bases between them. Germline CDR1 is SQVTM and CDR2 is ANQGSEA. The CDR3 has 12 amino acids. CDR3 amino acids: CSVGRQYNEQFF. The DNA for the CDR3 is TGCAGCGTTGGACGGCAGTACAATGAGCAGTTCTTC.

This clone has only one observation. V usage is TRBV4-2 and J usage is TRBJ2-3; tentative D call: TRBD2 (5 bases). This CDR3 spans 14 amino acids. Germline lookup yields CDR1 LGHNA and CDR2 YNFKEQ. The V end lost 6 bases, the J end lost 0 bases, and 10 bases lay between the germline ends. In nucleotides, the CDR3 is TGTGCCAGCAGAAGGGAGACTAGCACAGATACGCAGTATTTT. As protein: CASRRETSTDTQYF.

The chain employs TRBV6-5 and TRBJ2-3; TRBD2 matches at 7 bases. Germline V CDR1 and CDR2: MNHEY, SVGAGI. The CDR3 is 14 amino acids. V lost 7 bases, J lost 0 bases, and 4 bases stayed unmatched. CDR3 in amino acids: CASMVGGSTDTQYF. The CDR3 coding sequence is TGTGCCAGCATGGTGGGGGGGAGCACAGATACGCAGTATTTT.

V gene TRBV30 combines with J gene TRBJ2-7, with unresolved D. The V and J ends lost 4 bases and 3 bases respectively, with 7 bases between them. The CDR3 is 11 amino acids. Per the germline V gene, CDR1 is GTSNPN and CDR2 is SVGIG (reference sequence). CDR3 sequence: CAWNFGYEQYF. The DNA for the CDR3 is TGTGCCTGGAATTTTGGCTACGAGCAGTACTTC.

The chain is built from TRBV5-4 and TRBJ2-5; 9 positions match TRBD1. Germline V CDR1 and CDR2: SGHNT, YYREEE (reference sequence). The CDR3 has 13 residues. V shed 4 bases and J 5 bases; nucleotides not matched to a gene: 3. The CDR3 region has the DNA TGTGCCAGCAGCAGGGACAGGGAGGAGACCCAGTACTTC. Protein product: CASSRDREETQYF.